This T cell receptor (beta chain) came from a study of molecular identifiers for immune sequencing clone quantification. This clonotype was seen a few times. Its antigen is not known. Between roughly 17,000 and 1,000,000 sorted cells, with 10%, 30% or 50% RNA, yielded naive CD8 libraries. Naive CD8 T cells were picked out by sorting for CD8+CD4-CCR7+CD45RA+. MiXCR, run by TCRdb on the PCR reads, gives a single entry per CDR3 protein. Here the sample spans roughly 300,000 distinct CDR3 sequences, roughly 24% being singletons. Overall study findings and caveats: Highly expanded clone sizes could be underestimated by identical TCR molecules that share a barcode. The study found clones above 20 RNA copies held over 97% of effector molecules and under 1% in naive cells.

The CDR3 contains 16 residues. Germline CDR1 is PRHDT and CDR2 is FYEKMQ (reference sequence). V gave up 5 bases and J gave up 2 bases; unmatched junction bases: 8. Sequencing was carried out using naive CD8+ T cells from blood, with Jurkat cell RNA spiked in. Subset meaning: FACS-sorted CD8+CD4-CCR7+CD45RA+ naive T cells. This chain joins TRBV13 and TRBJ2-3, with 9 bases aligning to TRBD2. The TCR sequence derives from a human donor in good health. Some libraries in this study had Jurkat cell RNA spiked in. The CDR3 DNA follows: TGTGCCAGCAGCGCAGGGACTAGCAGAAACACAGATACGCAGTATTTT. This sequence encodes CASSAGTSRNTDTQYF.